A single sample gave rise to the 18 T cell receptor beta chains below, sequenced in a study of CD8+CD57+ T cells in acquired aplastic anemia listed by TCRdb under 2018. The instrument was an Illumina HiSeq 2000. TCR beta VDJ combination and CDR3 sequence profiling used genomic DNA as the template. TCRdb applied fastp at Q25 and MiXCR to the public reads, then kept only in-frame beta chains. Entries that share a CDR3 protein sequence are merged under the most common genes and DNA. Counted in this sample were roughly 420,000 distinct CDR3 sequences; around 72% of them appeared once. The ten largest clones add up to 3% to 4.5% of the sample. Sequenced material: sorted CD4+, CD8+, or CD8+CD57+ T cells (not recorded which) from PBMCs. The receptors shown here come from a human donor in good health, serving as a control.

Of note for this clonotype: At one end the junction does not follow the germline gene, possibly because of a read error. The chain uses TRBV7-9 and TRBJ2-3; D might be TRBD2 (6 bases). The CDR3 sequence is 16 residues long. Germline CDR1 reads SEHNR; CDR2 reads FQNEAQ (reference sequence). This CDR3 is CASSHGGRGEQDSQYF. The CDR3 DNA is TGTGCCAGCAGCCACGGAGGGCGAGGAGAGCAGGACTCCCAGTACTTT.

This clonotype was counted a single time. The CDR3 DNA is TGTGCCAGCAGCTTGGGACAGGGTGGGGAAGAGACCCAGTACTTC. It specifies CASSLGQGGEETQYF. V is TRBV7-6 and J is TRBJ2-5, with TRBD1 matching over 9 bases. CDR1 and CDR2 (germline): SGHVS, FNYEAQ. Losses at the gene ends were 3 bases for V and 3 bases for J; bases not matched to a gene: 5. The CDR3 has 15 residues.

The chain carries TRBV7-3 and TRBJ1-2, with a weak D call TRBD1 (5 bases). CDR1 and CDR2 from the germline V gene are SGHTA and FQGTGA. V was shortened by 2 bases and J by 2 bases, with 12 bases between the two germline ends. CDR3 length equals 15 residues. Here the CDR3 reads CASSLAPGGNYGYTF. CDR3 coding DNA: TGTGCCAGCAGCTTAGCGCCGGGGGGGAACTATGGCTACACCTTC. The whole variable domain, remainder taken from reference TRBV7-3 and TRBJ1-2, is GAGVSQTPSNKVTEKGKYVELRCDPISGHTALYWYRQSLGQGPEFLIYFQGTGAADDSGLPNDRFFAVRPEGSVSTLKIQRTERGDSAVYLCASSLAPGGNYGYTFGSGTRLTVV.

A few counts support this clonotype. This rearrangement joins TRBV30 to TRBJ2-5; TRBD2 matches at 7 bases. Germline CDR1 reads GTSNPN; CDR2 reads SVGIG (reference sequence). This CDR3 has 18 residues. V was pared by 5 bases and J by 9 bases, with 27 bases of the junction left unmatched. The CDR3 coding sequence is TGTGCCTGGTCGACGTACGGGGACTACACAAGAGAAGTAATGGCCCAGTACTTC. It encodes CAWSTYGDYTREVMAQYF.

This chain uses TRBV2 with TRBJ2-7, with D unresolved. The germline gives CDR1 SNHLY, CDR2 FYNNEI. This CDR3 region has 15 residues. The V and J ends lost 6 bases and 10 bases respectively, with 25 bases between them. CDR3 amino acids: CASSLWPGPGEPQYF. The CDR3 region has the DNA TGTGCCAGCAGCTTGTGGCCAGGCCCTGGCGAGCCCCAGTACTTC. Variable domain in full (rest from reference TRBV2 and TRBJ2-7): EPEVTQTPSHQVTQMGQEVILRCVPISNHLYFYWYRQILGQKVEFLVSFYNNEISEKSEIFDDQFSVERPDGSNFTLKIRSTKLEDSAMYFCASSLWPGPGEPQYFGPGTRLTVT.

Points on this clonotype: No DNA is shown, since the ends of the CDR3 on it are uncertain; the CDR3 is the one TCRdb lists. This chain joins TRBV7-2 and TRBJ1-2; no DNA check was done on the table's D call, TRBD1. The CDR3 has 14 residues if both end residues are counted. The germline V gene encodes CDR1 SGHTA and CDR2 FQGNSA. The CDR3 region is CASSLGGEAFFGQF.

Concerning this clonotype itself: One end of the junction does not line up with germline, which may come from a read error. This chain uses TRBV7-2 with TRBJ2-3; the match to TRBD1 covers 8 bases. CDR1 and CDR2 from the germline V gene are SGHTA and FQGNSA. This CDR3 has 14 amino acids. The CDR3 region is CASSLLQGANQPQF. DNA of the CDR3: TGTGCCAGCAGCCTCCTGCAGGGGGCCAATCAGCCCCAGTTT. The full variable domain, rest sourced from reference TRBV7-2 and TRBJ2-3, is GAGVSQSPSNKVTEKGKDVELRCDPISGHTALYWYRQSLGQGLEFLIYFQGNSAPDKSGLPSDRFSAERTGGSVSTLTIQRTQQEDSAVYLCASSLLQGANQPQFGPGTRLTVL.

Ten or more counts support this clonotype. This chain joins TRBV24-1 and TRBJ2-7; TRBD1 matches 11 bases. After removal of 7 bases from V and 5 bases from J, the junction contained 3 bases not matched to a gene. This CDR3 is 13 amino acids long. Germline V gene sequence: CDR1 KGHDR, CDR2 SFDVKD. The CDR3 DNA follows: TGTGCCACCAGCCGGACAGGGGGCGACGAGCAGTACTTC. Its translation is CATSRTGGDEQYF.

The V call is TRBV2, the J call TRBJ1-3, with D possibly TRBD1 on 5 matching bases. This CDR3 comprises 14 residues. The V end lost 4 bases, the J end lost 4 bases, and 11 bases lay between the germline ends. Germline lookup yields CDR1 SNHLY and CDR2 FYNNEI. CDR3 sequence: CASSAYRRGNTIYF. In DNA, the CDR3 is TGTGCCAGCAGTGCCTACAGGAGGGGAAACACCATATATTTT.

This clonotype has only one observation. CDR3 DNA sequence: TGTGCTAGTGGTTTGTTTTCAGGGGATAATTCACCCCTCCACTTT. Translation: CASGLFSGDNSPLHF. The gene calls are TRBV12-5 and TRBJ1-6; perhaps TRBD1 as D (6 bases). The CDR3 contains 15 residues. Germline-derived CDR1 and CDR2 are LGHNT and FRNRAP. V was cut by 2 bases and J by 5 bases, with 10 bases left in between.

As concerns this clonotype: Since no conserved phenylalanine or tryptophan closes the CDR3, a read error is the likely cause. Because the CDR3's place on the DNA is in doubt, the DNA is left out and the CDR3 is given as listed by TCRdb. V usage is TRBV7-2 and J usage is TRBJ2-3; TRBD1 is taken as the D call from the table, unchecked against the DNA. Per germline, CDR1 SGHTA and CDR2 FQGNSA. From its first to its last residue, the CDR3 has 13 amino acids. CDR3 residues: CASSPPGGSQPQH.

This clonotype has a handful of counts. This may come from a read error, since a much larger clone is one base off. This chain joins TRBV6-6 and TRBJ2-7; 8 nucleotides line up with TRBD1. Germline V CDR1 and CDR2: MNHNY, SVGAGI (reference sequence). This CDR3 is 15 amino acids long. V lost 7 bases, J lost 4 bases, and 12 bases stayed unmatched. Written as DNA, the CDR3 is TGTGCCAGCACCGGGCCGGGACAGGACCCTTACGAGCAGTACTTC. It encodes CASTGPGQDPYEQYF.

The table lists this clonotype with a few counts. V and J are TRBV25-1 and TRBJ2-5; a possible D gene is TRBD2 (5 bases). With 1 base removed from V and 1 base from J, the gap between germline ends came to 10 bases. The CDR3 contains 15 residues. The germline V gene encodes CDR1 MGHDK and CDR2 SYGVNS. CDR3 nucleotides: TGTGCCAGCAGTGAATCAGCGGCGGTCCAAGAGACCCAGTACTTC. Protein product: CASSESAAVQETQYF.

Details on this clonotype: The CDR3 carries no conserved terminal phenylalanine or tryptophan, so it likely arises from a read error. The DNA is omitted, as the CDR3 cannot be located on it reliably, and the CDR3 follows TCRdb's listing. The gene calls are TRBV2 and TRBJ2-1; the table calls TRBD1, which could not be checked here. The CDR3 adds up to 15 amino acids, both ends counted. Germline CDR1 and CDR2: SNHLY and FYNNEI. The CDR3 sequence is CASSVTGNYDKDFGP.

The rearrangement joins TRBV20-1 to TRBJ1-2; D is undetermined. The V gene's germline CDR1 is DFQATT and CDR2 SNEGSKA (reference sequence). CDR3 length: 13 residues. The V end was cut by 6 bases, the J end by 6 bases, with 17 bases between. As DNA, the CDR3 is TGCAGTGCCCCCCCAACGCCCTTCGATGGCTACACCTTC. Translation gives CSAPPTPFDGYTF.

V and J are TRBV5-1 and TRBJ1-2; 8 bases fit TRBD1. This CDR3 is built from 14 residues. V lost 2 bases, J lost 8 bases, and 8 bases stayed unmatched. CDR1 is SGHRS and CDR2 is YFSETQ in the germline V gene. Written as DNA, the CDR3 is TGCGCCAGCAGCTTTGTAAGACAGGGGACGGGCTACACCTTC. Protein sequence: CASSFVRQGTGYTF. Looking up the rest from reference TRBV5-1 and TRBJ1-2 gives the full variable domain: KAGVTQTPRYLIKTRGQQVTLSCSPISGHRSVSWYQQTPGQGLQFLFEYFSETQRNKGNFPGRFSGRQFSNSRSEMNVSTLELGDSALYLCASSFVRQGTGYTFGSGTRLTVV.

CDR3 in DNA: TGCGCCAGCAGCCGCGACGATAACCTGTTTTTT. Translating it yields CASSRDDNLFF. The V gene is TRBV5-1, the J gene TRBJ1-4; D is undetermined. The CDR3 sequence is 11 residues long. The germline gives CDR1 SGHRS, CDR2 YFSETQ. V was cut by 4 bases and J by 14 bases, with 12 bases left in between.

The J gene is TRBJ2-2, the V gene TRBV10-3, with D possibly TRBD1 on 6 matching bases. V was trimmed by 4 bases and J by 6 bases, leaving 15 bases between them. The CDR3 consists of 15 residues. The V gene's germline CDR1 is ENHRY and CDR2 SYGVKD. The CDR3 DNA reads as TGTGCCATCAGTGTAAGGGGGACCGACGCCGGGGAGCTGTTTTTT. It translates to CAISVRGTDAGELFF.